This TCR beta chain originates from a study of T cell repertoires in cytomegalovirus infection (dated by TCRdb to the late 2010s). Notes on the research overall: Donor HLA type was relevant to the analysis, because carriage of CMV infection together with the matching HLA type was indicated by public TCR beta signatures.

The paper as a whole reports these results and caveats: The ex vivo response was dominated by HLA-C-restricted CMV-specific TCR beta clonotypes, and the single most frequent clonotype in two of eight donors was supplied by these HLA-C-restricted clonotypes. Cumulative frequency of public TCR beta family members discriminated carriers of CMV infection plus the relevant HLA type in this cohort and an independent approximately 360-donor cohort.

There are a few counts of this clonotype. Its binding antigen is unknown. There are no base qualities to consult, and no much larger clone falls within one base. CDR1 is given as MDHEN and CDR2 as SYDVKM, both from the germline V gene. V is cut by 2 bases and J by 2 bases, and the space between the germline ends is 15 bases. The CDR3 starts with the cysteine, ends with the phenylalanine, and has 17 residues. Only the CDR3 region is kept as DNA, spanning 51 bases read in frame from base 1. Sequenced using an Illumina HiSeq 1500. TCRdb itself trimmed the public reads at Q25 with fastp, ran MiXCR and retained productive beta chains. All rows with the same CDR3 protein become a single entry with the most common DNA and genes. The sample yields some 180,000 distinct CDR3 sequences; approximately 18% were counted once. The leading ten clones occupy 25% of the sample.

Sequenced sample: CD8+ T cells from PBMCs. Recombination connected TRBV28 to TRBJ1-4, with TRBD1 perhaps the D gene, on 5 matching bases. The TCR was taken from a human donor in good health (CMV status not recorded). Some clones in this sample may be carry-over from other donors' samples. CDR3 region: CASSLNMFGGTNEKLFF. The DNA sequence is given as TGTGCCAGCAGTTTAAACATGTTCGGGGGGACTAATGAAAAACTGTTTTTT.